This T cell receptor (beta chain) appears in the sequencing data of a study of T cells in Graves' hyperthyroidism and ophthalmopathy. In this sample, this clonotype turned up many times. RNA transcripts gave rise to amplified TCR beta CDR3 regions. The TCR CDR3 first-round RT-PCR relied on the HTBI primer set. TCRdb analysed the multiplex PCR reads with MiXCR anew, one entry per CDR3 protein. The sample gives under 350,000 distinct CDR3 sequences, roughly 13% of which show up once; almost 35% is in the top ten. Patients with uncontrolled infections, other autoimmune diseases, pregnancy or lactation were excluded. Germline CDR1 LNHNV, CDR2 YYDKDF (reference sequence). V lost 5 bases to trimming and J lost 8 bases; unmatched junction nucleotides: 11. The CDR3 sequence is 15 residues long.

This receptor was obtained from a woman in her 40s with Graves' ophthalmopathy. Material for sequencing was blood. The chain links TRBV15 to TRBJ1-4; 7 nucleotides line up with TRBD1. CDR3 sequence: CATSGTGQYFEKLFF. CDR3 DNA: TGTGCCACCAGCGGAACGGGACAGTATTTCGAAAAACTGTTTTTT.